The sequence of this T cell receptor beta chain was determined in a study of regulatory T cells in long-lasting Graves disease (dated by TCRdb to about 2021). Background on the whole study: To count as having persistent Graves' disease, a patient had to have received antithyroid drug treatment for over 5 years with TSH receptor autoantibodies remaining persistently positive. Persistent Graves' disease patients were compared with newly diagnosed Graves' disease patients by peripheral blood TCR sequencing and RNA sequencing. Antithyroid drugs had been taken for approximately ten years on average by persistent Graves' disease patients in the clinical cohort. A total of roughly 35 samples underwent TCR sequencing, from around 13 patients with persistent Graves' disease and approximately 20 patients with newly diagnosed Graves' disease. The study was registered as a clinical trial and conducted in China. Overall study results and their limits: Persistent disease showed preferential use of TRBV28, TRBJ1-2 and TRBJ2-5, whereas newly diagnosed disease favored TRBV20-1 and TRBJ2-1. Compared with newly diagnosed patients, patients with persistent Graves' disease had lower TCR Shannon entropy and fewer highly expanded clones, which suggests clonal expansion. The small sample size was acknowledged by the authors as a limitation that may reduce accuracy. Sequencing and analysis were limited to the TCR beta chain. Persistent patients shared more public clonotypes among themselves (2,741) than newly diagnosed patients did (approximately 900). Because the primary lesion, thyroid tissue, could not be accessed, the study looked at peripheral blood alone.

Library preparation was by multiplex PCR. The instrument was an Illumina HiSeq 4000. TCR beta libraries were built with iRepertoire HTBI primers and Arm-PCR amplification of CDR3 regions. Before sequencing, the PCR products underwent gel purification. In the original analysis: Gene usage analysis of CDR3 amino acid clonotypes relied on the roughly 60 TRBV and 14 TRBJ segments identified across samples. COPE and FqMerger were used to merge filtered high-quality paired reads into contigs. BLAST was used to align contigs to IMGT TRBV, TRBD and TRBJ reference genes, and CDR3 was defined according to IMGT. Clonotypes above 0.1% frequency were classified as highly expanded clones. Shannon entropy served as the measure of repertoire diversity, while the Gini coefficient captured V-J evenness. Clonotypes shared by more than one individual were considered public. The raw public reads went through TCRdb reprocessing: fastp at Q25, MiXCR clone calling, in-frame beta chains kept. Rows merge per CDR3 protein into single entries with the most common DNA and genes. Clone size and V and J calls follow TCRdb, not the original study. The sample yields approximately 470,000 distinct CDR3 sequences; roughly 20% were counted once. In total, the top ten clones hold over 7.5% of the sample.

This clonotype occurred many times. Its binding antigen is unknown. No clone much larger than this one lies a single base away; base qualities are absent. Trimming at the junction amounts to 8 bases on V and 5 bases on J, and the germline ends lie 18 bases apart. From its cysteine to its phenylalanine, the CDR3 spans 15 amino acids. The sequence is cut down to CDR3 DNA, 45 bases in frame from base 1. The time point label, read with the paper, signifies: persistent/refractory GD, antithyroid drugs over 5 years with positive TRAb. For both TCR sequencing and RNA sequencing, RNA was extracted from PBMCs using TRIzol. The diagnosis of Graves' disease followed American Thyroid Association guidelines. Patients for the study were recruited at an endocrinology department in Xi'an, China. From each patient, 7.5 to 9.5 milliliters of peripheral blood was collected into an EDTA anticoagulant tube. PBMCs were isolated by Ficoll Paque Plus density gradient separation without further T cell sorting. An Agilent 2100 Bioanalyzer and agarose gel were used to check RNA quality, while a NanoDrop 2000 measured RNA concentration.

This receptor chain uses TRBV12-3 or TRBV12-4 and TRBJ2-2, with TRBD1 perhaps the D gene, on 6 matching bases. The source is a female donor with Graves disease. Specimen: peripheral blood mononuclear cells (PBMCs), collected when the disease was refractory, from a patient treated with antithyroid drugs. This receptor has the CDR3 CASSRGQLPTGELFF. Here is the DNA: TGTGCCAGCTCAAGAGGACAGCTTCCTACCGGGGAGCTGTTTTTT.